A selection of T cell receptor beta chains follows, all from one sample in a study of PD-L1 blockade in urothelial cancer. The protocol was immunoSEQ multiplex PCR, while the TCRdb copy is restricted to in-frame clones and leaves out a portion. The repertoire includes around 100,000 clones, about nine tenths of them detected once, and roughly 2% sits in the top ten. The specimen comprised PBMCs, sampled around atezolizumab (anti-PD-L1) treatment. All receptors derive from a man in his 60s with urothelial cancer. Both conserved end residues are part of each CDR3. Each record gives: clone size, J gene, V gene, CDR3 length, D gene, CDR3 protein, CDR3 DNA. D genes are given only for firm matches. Expanded clones get a size class; other rows say once, few or many, or leave the size out.

. TRBJ2-2 TRBV5-6 17 . CASSLYRGSANTGELFF TGTGCCAGCAGCTTGTATCGGGGATCCGCGAACACCGGGGAGCTGTTTTTT
once TRBJ2-7 TRBV28 15 TRBD2 CASNQLAGGPYEQYF TGTGCCAGCAACCAACTAGCGGGAGGGCCTTACGAGCAGTACTTC
. TRBJ2-1 TRBV5-1 19 TRBD2 CASSLAPTGLAGGYNEQFF TGCGCCAGCAGCTTGGCCCCCACGGGACTAGCGGGGGGTTACAATGAGCAGTTCTTC
. TRBJ2-7 TRBV10-2 14 . CASSESGGIYEQYF TGCGCCAGCAGTGAGTCAGGGGGAATCTACGAGCAGTACTTC
. TRBJ2-5 TRBV5-1 15 TRBD2 CASSLEGLAEETQYF TGCGCCAGCAGCTTGGAGGGGCTAGCGGAAGAGACCCAGTACTTC
. TRBJ1-1 TRBV7-6 13 . CASSRAIGAEAFF TGTGCCAGCAGCCGCGCGATAGGGGCTGAAGCTTTCTTT
. TRBJ2-5 TRBV6-6 15 TRBD2 CASSYPKREGETQYF TGTGCCAGCAGTTACCCAAAGCGGGAGGGAGAGACCCAGTACTTC
once TRBJ1-2 TRBV7-9 12 TRBD1 CASTDRGHGYTF TGTGCCAGCACCGACAGGGGGCATGGCTACACCTTC
. TRBJ1-5 TRBV28 14 . CASRLALDGQPQHF TGTGCCAGCAGACTAGCCCTAGACGGGCAGCCCCAGCATTTT
. TRBJ2-3 TRBV7-6 12 TRBD2 CASSLHGRTQYF TGTGCCAGCAGCTTACACGGGAGGACGCAGTATTTT
. TRBJ2-5 TRBV7-7 15 TRBD2 CASSRQRGPEETQYF TGTGCCAGCAGCCGCCAGCGGGGGCCGGAGGAGACCCAGTACTTC
. TRBJ2-7 TRBV9 14 . CASSAGTYNYEQYF TGTGCCAGCAGCGCGGGGACATACAATTACGAGCAGTACTTC
. TRBJ2-4 TRBV28 16 TRBD2 CASSLLSLAGENIQYF TGTGCCAGCAGTTTATTGTCTCTAGCGGGAGAAAACATTCAGTACTTC
. TRBJ2-7 TRBV21-1 15 . CASSLGQGAQYEQYF TGTGCCAGCAGCTTAGGACAGGGGGCACAGTACGAGCAGTACTTC
. TRBJ2-2 TRBV19 16 TRBD2 CASRTTSGGNTGELFF TGTGCCAGTAGGACGACTAGCGGGGGGAACACCGGGGAGCTGTTTTTT
. TRBJ1-2 TRBV27 16 . CASSWAPPGVSYGYTF TGTGCCAGCAGCTGGGCACCTCCGGGAGTGAGCTATGGCTACACCTTC
. TRBJ1-4 TRBV25-1 15 . CASSDSTGGVEKLFF TGTGCCAGCAGTGACTCCACGGGGGGGGTCGAAAAACTGTTTTTT
. TRBJ2-2 TRBV4-3 19 TRBD2 CASSQEIAGAFANTGELFF TGCGCCAGCAGCCAAGAAATAGCGGGGGCCTTCGCGAACACCGGGGAGCTGTTTTTT
. TRBJ1-4 TRBV19 13 . CASSTGGTEKLFF TGTGCCAGTAGTACAGGAGGTACTGAAAAACTGTTTTTT
. TRBJ1-1 TRBV30 15 TRBD1 CAWARDRGNIAEAFF TGTGCCTGGGCCCGGGACAGGGGAAATATCGCTGAAGCTTTCTTT
. TRBJ2-2 TRBV5-1 14 . CASSSTLASGELFF TGCGCCAGCAGCTCAACCCTAGCGTCCGGGGAGCTGTTTTTT
. TRBJ2-1 TRBV19 14 TRBD1 CASSRAGTGQEQFF TGTGCCAGTAGCCGGGCCGGGACAGGGCAGGAACAGTTCTTC
. TRBJ2-7 TRBV28 14 TRBD1 CASRTGQAPYEQYF TGTGCCAGCAGAACGGGACAGGCCCCCTACGAGCAGTACTTC
once TRBJ2-2 TRBV4-1 16 TRBD2 CASSHASGANTGELFF TGCGCCAGCAGCCACGCTAGCGGGGCGAACACCGGGGAGCTGTTTTTT
. TRBJ2-7 TRBV5-1 14 TRBD1 CASSPAHRGYEQYF TGCGCCAGCAGCCCTGCACACAGGGGCTACGAGCAGTACTTC
. TRBJ1-2 TRBV6-1 13 . CASSEAGRVGYTF TGTGCCAGCAGTGAAGCGGGGAGGGTTGGCTACACCTTC
. TRBJ1-3 TRBV28 15 . CATRGPWVRGNTIYF TGTGCCACCCGGGGTCCTTGGGTAAGGGGAAACACCATATATTTT
. TRBJ2-6 TRBV27 14 . CASGRAGGANVLTF TGTGCCTCAGGGCGGGCGGGAGGGGCCAACGTCCTGACTTTC
. TRBJ2-3 TRBV5-1 16 TRBD2 CASSLDLAGDTDTQYF TGCGCCAGCAGCTTGGATCTTGCGGGGGACACAGATACGCAGTATTTT
. TRBJ2-7 TRBV6-5 13 . CASTKGRKYEQYF TGTGCCAGCACCAAGGGGAGGAAATACGAGCAGTACTTC
. TRBJ2-3 TRBV2 12 . CASRRDGDTQYF TGTGCCAGCAGGCGCGATGGAGATACGCAGTATTTT
. TRBJ2-7 TRBV11-2 15 TRBD2 CASSLTSGGFYEQYF TGTGCCAGCAGCTTAACTAGCGGGGGGTTCTACGAGCAGTACTTC
. TRBJ1-1 TRBV6-1 15 TRBD1 CASSGPDRGESEAFF TGTGCCAGCAGTGGACCGGACAGGGGGGAGAGTGAAGCTTTCTTT
. TRBJ1-1 TRBV18 14 . CASSPLETNTEAFF TGTGCCAGCTCCCCCTTGGAGACGAACACTGAAGCTTTCTTT
. TRBJ1-1 TRBV28 14 . CASDIGGGFGEAFF TGTGCCAGCGATATTGGGGGGGGGTTTGGTGAAGCTTTCTTT
. TRBJ1-2 TRBV7-3 12 . CASSLDGYGYTF TGTGCCAGCAGCCTAGACGGTTATGGCTACACCTTC
. TRBJ2-2 TRBV7-3 15 . CASSLRRANTGELFF TGTGCCAGCAGCTTGCGCAGGGCGAACACCGGGGAGCTGTTTTTT
. TRBJ2-1 TRBV7-2 15 . CASSTRSARYNEQFF TGTGCCAGCAGCACCAGGTCCGCCCGCTACAATGAGCAGTTCTTC
. TRBJ1-1 TRBV2 14 . CASSSRGKNTEAFF TGTGCCAGCAGTTCTAGAGGGAAGAACACTGAAGCTTTCTTT
. TRBJ2-1 TRBV10-1 13 . CASSESEYNEQFF TGCGCCAGCAGTGAGTCCGAGTACAATGAGCAGTTCTTC
. TRBJ2-5 TRBV7-8 15 TRBD1 CASSHRRQGEETQYF TGTGCCAGCAGTCACAGACGACAGGGGGAAGAGACCCAGTACTTC